This TCR beta chain was sequenced during a study of T cells after yellow fever vaccination. Study-wide background: The fractions with low cell numbers were processed using SMART-Seq v4 Ultra Low Input. Study-wide points: Clones that expanded after primary vaccination mostly reappeared after the booster (96% CD4, roughly 87% CD8).

The sample holds many counts of this clonotype. Its antigen remains unknown. The CDR3 is 15 amino acids. The germline V gene has CDR1 SGHRS and CDR2 YFSETQ. The J segment lost 1 base and the V segment lost 5 bases, leaving 1 base of the junction unmatched. UMIs were added to TCR cDNA along with a universal primer site when it was made by 5'RACE template switching. A single record per CDR3 protein comes from TCRdb applying MiXCR to the 5' RACE reads. This repertoire shows a few hundred thousand distinct CDR3 sequences, about a sixth found once; its top ten account for roughly 17%. The sequencing used PBMCs, collected 5 days after the first yellow fever vaccination. The clonotype comes from a man younger than 30 who received the YFV17D yellow fever vaccine. This chain links TRBV5-1 with TRBJ2-3; 13 bases agree with TRBD2. CDR3 DNA: TGCGCCAGCAGGGGGACTAGCGGGGGCACAGATACGCAGTATTTT. The encoded protein is CASRGTSGGTDTQYF. The full variable domain, with the rest looked up from reference TRBV5-1 and TRBJ2-3, is KAGVTQTPRYLIKTRGQQVTLSCSPISGHRSVSWYQQTPGQGLQFLFEYFSETQRNKGNFPGRFSGRQFSNSRSEMNVSTLELGDSALYLCASRGTSGGTDTQYFGPGTRLTVL.